A single T cell receptor (beta chain) is shown here with its context. Its antigen is undetermined. A read error may account for a junction end that differs from germline. A second PCR of roughly 7 to 11 cycles used a sample-barcoded 5' primer and a J-beta primer mix. Every molecule of cDNA carried a tag from a template-switch adaptor with 12 random nucleotides. TCRdb re-derived calls from the 5' RACE reads in MiXCR, one entry per CDR3 protein. The data contain about a million distinct CDR3 sequences, roughly 52% of them singletons. No fewer than 5.5 micrograms of total RNA were isolated from every sample. This sample was included in a study of blood T cells in healthy people across ages. Study-level findings and limits: It was held that diversity estimates obtained from one million T cells represented underestimates. Donor CMV status, an unknown factor, possibly confounded changes in expanded clonotypes.

Germline assignment: CDR1 MDHEN and CDR2 SYDVKM. The CDR3 contains 15 residues. Sequencing was carried out using blood. This receptor was obtained from a man aged 25-40 years in good health. The chain combines TRBV28 with TRBJ2-3, with 9 bases aligning to TRBD2. The CDR3 DNA reads TGTGCCAGCAGGTCAGCGGGGGGATTGAGAGATACGCGGTATTTT. Translating it yields CASRSAGGLRDTRYF.